Reported below is one TCR beta chain. This entry comes from a study of blood T cells in healthy people across ages. The CDR3 covers 16 residues. Germline assignment: CDR1 LGHDT and CDR2 YNNKEL (reference sequence). After removal of 5 bases from V and 0 bases from J, the junction contained 4 bases not matched to a gene. The authors ran a second PCR of roughly 6 to 12 cycles using a sample-barcoded 5' primer and a J-beta primer mix. One entry per CDR3 protein results from TCRdb running MiXCR on the 5' RACE reads. The sample carries 500,000 to 650,000 distinct CDR3 sequences, about a quarter recorded once. This sample also appeared in a second study, on T cells of mothers and their children.

The gene calls are TRBV3-1 and TRBJ2-3; 11 bases agree with TRBD2. The clonotype was recovered from a boy aged 2 to 9 in good health. The source material was blood. The CDR3 DNA reads TGTGCCAGCAGCTCGTCTAGCGGGGGGAGCACAGATACGCAGTATTTT. Its translation is CASSSSSGGSTDTQYF.